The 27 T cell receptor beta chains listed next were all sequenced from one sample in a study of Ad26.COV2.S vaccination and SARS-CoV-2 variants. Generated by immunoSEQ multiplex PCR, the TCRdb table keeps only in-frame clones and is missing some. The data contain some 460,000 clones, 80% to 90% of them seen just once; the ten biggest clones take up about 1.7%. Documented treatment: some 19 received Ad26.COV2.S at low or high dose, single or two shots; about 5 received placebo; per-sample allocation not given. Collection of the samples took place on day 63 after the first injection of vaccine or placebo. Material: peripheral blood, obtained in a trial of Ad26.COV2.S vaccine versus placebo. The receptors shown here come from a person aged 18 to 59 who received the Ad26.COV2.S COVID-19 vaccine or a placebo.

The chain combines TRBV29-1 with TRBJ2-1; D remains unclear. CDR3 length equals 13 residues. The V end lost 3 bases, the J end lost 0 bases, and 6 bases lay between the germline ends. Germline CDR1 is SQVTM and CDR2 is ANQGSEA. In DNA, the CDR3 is TGCAGCGTTGATAACTTCTCCTACAATGAGCAGTTCTTC. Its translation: CSVDNFSYNEQFF.

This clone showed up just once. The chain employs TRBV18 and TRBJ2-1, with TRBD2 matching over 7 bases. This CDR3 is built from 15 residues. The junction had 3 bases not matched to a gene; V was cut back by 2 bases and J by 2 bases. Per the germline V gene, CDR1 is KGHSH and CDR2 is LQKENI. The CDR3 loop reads CASSPIGTTYNEQFF. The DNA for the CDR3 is TGTGCCAGCTCACCAATCGGGACTACCTACAATGAGCAGTTCTTC.

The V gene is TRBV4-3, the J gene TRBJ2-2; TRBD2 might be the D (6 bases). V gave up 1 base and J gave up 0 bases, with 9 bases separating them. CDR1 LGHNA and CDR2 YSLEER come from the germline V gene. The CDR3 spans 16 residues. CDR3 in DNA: TGCGCCAGCAGCCAAGGTTCGGGGGCGAACACCGGGGAGCTGTTTTTT. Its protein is CASSQGSGANTGELFF.

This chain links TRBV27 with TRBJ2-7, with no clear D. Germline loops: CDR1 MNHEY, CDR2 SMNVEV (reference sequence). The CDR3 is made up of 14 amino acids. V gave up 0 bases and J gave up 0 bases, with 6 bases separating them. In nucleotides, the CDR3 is TGTGCCAGCAGTTTATCCCGGGTCTCCTACGAGCAGTACTTC. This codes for CASSLSRVSYEQYF.

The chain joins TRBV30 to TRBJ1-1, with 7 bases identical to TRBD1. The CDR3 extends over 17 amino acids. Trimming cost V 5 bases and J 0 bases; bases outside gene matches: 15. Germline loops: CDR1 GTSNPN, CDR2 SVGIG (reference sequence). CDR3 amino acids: CAWERNRQGLMNTEAFF. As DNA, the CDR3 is TGTGCCTGGGAACGAAATAGACAGGGACTGATGAACACTGAAGCTTTCTTT.

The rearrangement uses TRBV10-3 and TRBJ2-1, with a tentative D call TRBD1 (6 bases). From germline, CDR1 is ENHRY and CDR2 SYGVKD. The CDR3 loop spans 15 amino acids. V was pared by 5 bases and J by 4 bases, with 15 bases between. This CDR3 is CAISHGTTSYNEQFF. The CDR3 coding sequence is TGTGCCATCAGTCACGGGACAACATCGTACAATGAGCAGTTCTTC.

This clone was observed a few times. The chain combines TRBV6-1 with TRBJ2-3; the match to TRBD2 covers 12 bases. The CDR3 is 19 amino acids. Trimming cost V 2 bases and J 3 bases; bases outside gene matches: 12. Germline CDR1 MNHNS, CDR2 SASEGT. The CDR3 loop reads CASSEILSLGLAGTDTQYF. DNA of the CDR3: TGTGCCAGCAGTGAAATTTTATCCTTAGGACTAGCGGGGACAGATACGCAGTATTTT.

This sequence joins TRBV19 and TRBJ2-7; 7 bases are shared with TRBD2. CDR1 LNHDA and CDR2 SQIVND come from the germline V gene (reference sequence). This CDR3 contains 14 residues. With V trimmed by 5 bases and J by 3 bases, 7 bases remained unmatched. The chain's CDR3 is CASSGRGTLYEQYF. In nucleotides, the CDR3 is TGTGCCAGTAGTGGGCGGGGGACCCTCTACGAGCAGTACTTC.

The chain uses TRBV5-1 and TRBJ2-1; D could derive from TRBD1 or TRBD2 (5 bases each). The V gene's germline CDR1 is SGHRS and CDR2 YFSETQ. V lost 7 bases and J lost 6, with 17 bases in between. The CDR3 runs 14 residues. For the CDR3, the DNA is TGCGCCAGCTGCTACTACCGGGACGCCAATGAGCAGTTCTTC. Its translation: CASCYYRDANEQFF.

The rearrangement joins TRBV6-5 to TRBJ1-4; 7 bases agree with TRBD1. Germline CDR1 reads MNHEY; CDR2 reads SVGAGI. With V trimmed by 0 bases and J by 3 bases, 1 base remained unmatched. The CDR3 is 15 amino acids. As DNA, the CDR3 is TGTGCCAGCAGTTACTCCCAGGGGGCTAATGAAAAACTGTTTTTT. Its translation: CASSYSQGANEKLFF.

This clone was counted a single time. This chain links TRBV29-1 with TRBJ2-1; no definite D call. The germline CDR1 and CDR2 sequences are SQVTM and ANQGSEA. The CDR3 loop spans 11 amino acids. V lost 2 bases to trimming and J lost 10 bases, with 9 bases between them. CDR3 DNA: TGCAGCGTTGAAAGGCAGCCCGAGCAGTTCTTC. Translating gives CSVERQPEQFF.

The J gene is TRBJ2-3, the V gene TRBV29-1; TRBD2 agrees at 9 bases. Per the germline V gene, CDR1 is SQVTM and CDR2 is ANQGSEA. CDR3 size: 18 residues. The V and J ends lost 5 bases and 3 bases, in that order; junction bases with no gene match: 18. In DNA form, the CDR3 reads TGCAGCGTTCTTACAGGGGCGGGAGGGCAAGAGGGGACAGATACGCAGTATTTT. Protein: CSVLTGAGGQEGTDTQYF.

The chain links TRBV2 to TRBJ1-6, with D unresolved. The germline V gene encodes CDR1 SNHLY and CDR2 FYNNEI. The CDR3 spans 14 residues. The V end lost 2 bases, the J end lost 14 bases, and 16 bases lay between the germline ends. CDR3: CASSEKSRFSALHF. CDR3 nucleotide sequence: TGTGCCAGCAGTGAAAAGTCCCGGTTTAGTGCCCTCCACTTT.

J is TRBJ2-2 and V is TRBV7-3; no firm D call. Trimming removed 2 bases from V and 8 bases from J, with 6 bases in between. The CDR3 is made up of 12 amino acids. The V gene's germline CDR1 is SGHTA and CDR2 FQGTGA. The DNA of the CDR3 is TGTGCCAGCAGCTTAGTAGTGGGGGAGCTGTTTTTT. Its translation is CASSLVVGELFF.

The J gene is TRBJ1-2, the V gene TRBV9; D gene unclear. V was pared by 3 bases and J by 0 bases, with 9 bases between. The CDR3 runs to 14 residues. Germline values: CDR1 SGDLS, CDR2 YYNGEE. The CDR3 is CASSGIRANYGYTF. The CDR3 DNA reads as TGTGCCAGCAGCGGGATCAGAGCTAACTATGGCTACACCTTC.

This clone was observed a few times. CDR3 residues: CASSRTENTGELFF. The CDR3, as DNA: TGTGCCAGCAGTCGGACAGAAAACACCGGGGAGCTGTTTTTT. The chain recombines TRBV6-2 or TRBV6-3 with TRBJ2-2; D is possibly TRBD1 (6 bases). Germline V gene sequence: CDR1 MNHEY, CDR2 SVGEGT. The CDR3 is 14 residues long. Trimming cost V 5 bases and J 2 bases, with 9 bases left between them.

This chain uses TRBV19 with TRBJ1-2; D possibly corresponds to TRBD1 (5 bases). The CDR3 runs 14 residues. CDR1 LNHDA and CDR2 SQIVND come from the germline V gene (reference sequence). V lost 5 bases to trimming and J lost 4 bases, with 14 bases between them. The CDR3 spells CASSPLQGTYGYTF. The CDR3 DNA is TGTGCCAGTAGTCCGTTGCAGGGAACCTATGGCTACACCTTC.

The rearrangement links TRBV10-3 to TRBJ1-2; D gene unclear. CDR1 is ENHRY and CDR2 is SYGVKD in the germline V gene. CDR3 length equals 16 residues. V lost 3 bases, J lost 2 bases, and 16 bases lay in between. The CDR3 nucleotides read TGTGCCATCAGTGACCGAATAGAGGACCCAAACTATGGCTACACCTTC. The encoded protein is CAISDRIEDPNYGYTF.

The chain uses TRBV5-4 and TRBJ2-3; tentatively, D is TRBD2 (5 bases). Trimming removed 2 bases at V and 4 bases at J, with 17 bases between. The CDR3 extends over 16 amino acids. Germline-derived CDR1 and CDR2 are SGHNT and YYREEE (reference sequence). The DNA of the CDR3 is TGTGCCAGCAGCTTTCTTCGGCTAGCTTCCGCAGATACGCAGTATTTT. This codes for CASSFLRLASADTQYF.

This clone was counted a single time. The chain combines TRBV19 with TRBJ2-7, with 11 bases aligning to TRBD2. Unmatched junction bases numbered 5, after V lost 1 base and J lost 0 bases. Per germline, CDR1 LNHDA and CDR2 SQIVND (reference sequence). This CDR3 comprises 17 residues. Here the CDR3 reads CASSIASSGRSSYEQYF. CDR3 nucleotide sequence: TGTGCCAGTAGTATAGCCTCTAGCGGGAGGAGCTCCTACGAGCAGTACTTC.

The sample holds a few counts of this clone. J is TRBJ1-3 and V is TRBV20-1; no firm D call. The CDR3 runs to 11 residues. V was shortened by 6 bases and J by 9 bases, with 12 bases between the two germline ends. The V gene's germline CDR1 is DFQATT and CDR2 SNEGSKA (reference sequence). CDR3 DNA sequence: TGCAGTGCGGGTTTTCTCGGCACCATATATTTT. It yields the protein CSAGFLGTIYF.

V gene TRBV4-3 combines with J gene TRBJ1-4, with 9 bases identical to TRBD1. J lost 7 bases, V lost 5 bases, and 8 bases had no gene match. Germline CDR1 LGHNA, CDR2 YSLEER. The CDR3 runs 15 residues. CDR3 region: CASSVTGGGGEKLFF. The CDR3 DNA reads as TGCGCCAGCAGCGTAACAGGGGGCGGAGGTGAAAAACTGTTTTTT.

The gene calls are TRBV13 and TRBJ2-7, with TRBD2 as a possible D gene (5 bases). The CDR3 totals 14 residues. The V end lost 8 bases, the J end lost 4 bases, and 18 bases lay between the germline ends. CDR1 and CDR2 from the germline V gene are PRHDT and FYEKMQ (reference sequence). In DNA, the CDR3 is TGTGCCAGCCGAGGACGGGGTAAGACGTACGAGCAGTACTTC. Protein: CASRGRGKTYEQYF.

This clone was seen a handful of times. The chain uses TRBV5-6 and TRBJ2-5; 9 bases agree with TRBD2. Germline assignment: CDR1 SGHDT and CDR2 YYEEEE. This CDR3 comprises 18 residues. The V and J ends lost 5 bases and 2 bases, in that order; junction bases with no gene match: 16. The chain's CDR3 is CASRFLTGVTSGQETQYF. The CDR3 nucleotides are TGTGCCAGCAGGTTTCTCACGGGAGTTACTAGCGGGCAAGAGACCCAGTACTTC.

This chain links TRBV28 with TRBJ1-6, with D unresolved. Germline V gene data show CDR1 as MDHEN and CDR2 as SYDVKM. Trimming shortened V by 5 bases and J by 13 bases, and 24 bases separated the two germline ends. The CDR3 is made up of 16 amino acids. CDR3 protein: CASSHEFGGLVSPLHF. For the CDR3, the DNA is TGTGCCAGCAGTCACGAATTCGGTGGACTGGTATCGCCCCTCCACTTT.

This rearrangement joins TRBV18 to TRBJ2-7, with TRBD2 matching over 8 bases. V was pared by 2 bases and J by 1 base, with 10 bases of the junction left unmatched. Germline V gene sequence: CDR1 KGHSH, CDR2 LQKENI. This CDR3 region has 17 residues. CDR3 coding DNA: TGTGCCAGCTCACCATGGCAGCTCGGGGGGGGTTCCTACGAGCAGTACTTC. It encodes CASSPWQLGGGSYEQYF.

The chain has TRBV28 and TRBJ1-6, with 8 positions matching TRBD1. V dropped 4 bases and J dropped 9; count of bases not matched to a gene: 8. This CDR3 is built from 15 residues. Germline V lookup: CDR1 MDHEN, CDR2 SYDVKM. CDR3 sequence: CASSSDTGGSSPLHF. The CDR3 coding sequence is TGTGCCAGCAGTTCGGATACAGGGGGTAGTTCACCCCTCCACTTT. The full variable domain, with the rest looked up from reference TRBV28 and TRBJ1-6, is DVKVTQSSRYLVKRTGEKVFLECVQDMDHENMFWYRQDPGLGLRLIYFSYDVKMKEKGDIPEGYSVSREKKERFSLILESASTNQTSMYLCASSSDTGGSSPLHFGNGTRLTVT.